This TCR beta chain stems from a study of blood T cell repertoires in COVID-19. Germline values: CDR1 SGHRS, CDR2 YFSETQ. The CDR3 extends over 17 amino acids. V was cut by 4 bases and J by 0 bases, with 17 bases left in between. In the authors' methods: Scientists estimated how many nucleated cells there were by amplifying reference gene primers. Assay used: immunoSEQ multiplex PCR; TCRdb lists only in-frame clones, some missing. V, J and clone size derive from that table, while D and trimming were established from the DNA sequence. The sample yields 250,000 to 350,000 clones, under 90% seen once. The specimen was peripheral blood. The receptor was derived from a woman aged 25 to 45 with COVID-19, enrolled during active disease. The rearrangement uses TRBV5-1 and TRBJ2-1; D call uncertain. CDR3 bases: TGCGCCAGCAGCCCTAGAAAAGCCGGGTTCTCCTACAATGAGCAGTTCTTC. Encoded protein: CASSPRKAGFSYNEQFF. Using reference TRBV5-1 and TRBJ2-1 for the parts outside the CDR3, the full variable domain is KAGVTQTPRYLIKTRGQQVTLSCSPISGHRSVSWYQQTPGQGLQFLFEYFSETQRNKGNFPGRFSGRQFSNSRSEMNVSTLELGDSALYLCASSPRKAGFSYNEQFFGPGTRLTVL.